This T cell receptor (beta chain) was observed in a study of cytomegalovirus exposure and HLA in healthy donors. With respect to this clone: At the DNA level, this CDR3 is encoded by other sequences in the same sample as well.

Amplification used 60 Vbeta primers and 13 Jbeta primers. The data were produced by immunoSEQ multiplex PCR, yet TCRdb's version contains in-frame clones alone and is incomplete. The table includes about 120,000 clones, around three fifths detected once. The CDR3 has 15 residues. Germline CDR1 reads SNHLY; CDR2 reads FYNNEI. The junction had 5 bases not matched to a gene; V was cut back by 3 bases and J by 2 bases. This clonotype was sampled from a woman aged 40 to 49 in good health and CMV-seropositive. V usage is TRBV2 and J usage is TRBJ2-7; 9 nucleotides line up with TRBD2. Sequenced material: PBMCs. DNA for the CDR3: TGTGCCAGCAGTGAGCACGGACTAGCGACCTACGAGCAGTACTTC. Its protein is CASSEHGLATYEQYF.